This T cell receptor (beta chain) came from a study of blood T cell repertoires in COVID-19. At the level of the study: Sites across the United States, Italy and Spain contributed samples from acute and convalescent COVID-19. PBMCs, B-cell-depleted T cells, or T cells were the source of the cDNA or gDNA that made up the material.

The CDR3 loop spans 15 amino acids. Trimming took off 3 bases at V and 6 bases at J, with 15 bases between the two ends. Germline CDR1 and CDR2: MRHNA and SNTAGT. Libraries were prepared by immunoSEQ multiplex PCR; TCRdb keeps only in-frame clonotypes and omits some of them. There are 230,000 or so clones in the sample; about 86% occur only once, and roughly 15% lies in the top ten. Sequenced input: PBMCs or T cells enriched from blood (not recorded which). The chain couples TRBV6-4 to TRBJ2-1, with a tentative D call TRBD1 (6 bases). This TCR was recovered from a woman between 50 and 59 years old with acute COVID-19. DNA of the CDR3: TGTGCCAGCAGTGATTTGACAGGTGGGGTCAATGAGCAGTTCTTC. This sequence encodes CASSDLTGGVNEQFF.